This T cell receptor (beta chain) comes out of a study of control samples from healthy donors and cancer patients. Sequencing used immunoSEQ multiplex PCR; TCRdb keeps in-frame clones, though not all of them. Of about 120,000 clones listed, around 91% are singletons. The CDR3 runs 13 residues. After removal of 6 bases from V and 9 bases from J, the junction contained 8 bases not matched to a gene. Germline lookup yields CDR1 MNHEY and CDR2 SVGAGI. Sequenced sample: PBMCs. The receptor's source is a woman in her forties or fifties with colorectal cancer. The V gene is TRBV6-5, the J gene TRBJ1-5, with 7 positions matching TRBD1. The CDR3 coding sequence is TGTGCCAGCAGAGGGCAGGGGGATGCGCCCCAGCATTTT. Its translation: CASRGQGDAPQHF.